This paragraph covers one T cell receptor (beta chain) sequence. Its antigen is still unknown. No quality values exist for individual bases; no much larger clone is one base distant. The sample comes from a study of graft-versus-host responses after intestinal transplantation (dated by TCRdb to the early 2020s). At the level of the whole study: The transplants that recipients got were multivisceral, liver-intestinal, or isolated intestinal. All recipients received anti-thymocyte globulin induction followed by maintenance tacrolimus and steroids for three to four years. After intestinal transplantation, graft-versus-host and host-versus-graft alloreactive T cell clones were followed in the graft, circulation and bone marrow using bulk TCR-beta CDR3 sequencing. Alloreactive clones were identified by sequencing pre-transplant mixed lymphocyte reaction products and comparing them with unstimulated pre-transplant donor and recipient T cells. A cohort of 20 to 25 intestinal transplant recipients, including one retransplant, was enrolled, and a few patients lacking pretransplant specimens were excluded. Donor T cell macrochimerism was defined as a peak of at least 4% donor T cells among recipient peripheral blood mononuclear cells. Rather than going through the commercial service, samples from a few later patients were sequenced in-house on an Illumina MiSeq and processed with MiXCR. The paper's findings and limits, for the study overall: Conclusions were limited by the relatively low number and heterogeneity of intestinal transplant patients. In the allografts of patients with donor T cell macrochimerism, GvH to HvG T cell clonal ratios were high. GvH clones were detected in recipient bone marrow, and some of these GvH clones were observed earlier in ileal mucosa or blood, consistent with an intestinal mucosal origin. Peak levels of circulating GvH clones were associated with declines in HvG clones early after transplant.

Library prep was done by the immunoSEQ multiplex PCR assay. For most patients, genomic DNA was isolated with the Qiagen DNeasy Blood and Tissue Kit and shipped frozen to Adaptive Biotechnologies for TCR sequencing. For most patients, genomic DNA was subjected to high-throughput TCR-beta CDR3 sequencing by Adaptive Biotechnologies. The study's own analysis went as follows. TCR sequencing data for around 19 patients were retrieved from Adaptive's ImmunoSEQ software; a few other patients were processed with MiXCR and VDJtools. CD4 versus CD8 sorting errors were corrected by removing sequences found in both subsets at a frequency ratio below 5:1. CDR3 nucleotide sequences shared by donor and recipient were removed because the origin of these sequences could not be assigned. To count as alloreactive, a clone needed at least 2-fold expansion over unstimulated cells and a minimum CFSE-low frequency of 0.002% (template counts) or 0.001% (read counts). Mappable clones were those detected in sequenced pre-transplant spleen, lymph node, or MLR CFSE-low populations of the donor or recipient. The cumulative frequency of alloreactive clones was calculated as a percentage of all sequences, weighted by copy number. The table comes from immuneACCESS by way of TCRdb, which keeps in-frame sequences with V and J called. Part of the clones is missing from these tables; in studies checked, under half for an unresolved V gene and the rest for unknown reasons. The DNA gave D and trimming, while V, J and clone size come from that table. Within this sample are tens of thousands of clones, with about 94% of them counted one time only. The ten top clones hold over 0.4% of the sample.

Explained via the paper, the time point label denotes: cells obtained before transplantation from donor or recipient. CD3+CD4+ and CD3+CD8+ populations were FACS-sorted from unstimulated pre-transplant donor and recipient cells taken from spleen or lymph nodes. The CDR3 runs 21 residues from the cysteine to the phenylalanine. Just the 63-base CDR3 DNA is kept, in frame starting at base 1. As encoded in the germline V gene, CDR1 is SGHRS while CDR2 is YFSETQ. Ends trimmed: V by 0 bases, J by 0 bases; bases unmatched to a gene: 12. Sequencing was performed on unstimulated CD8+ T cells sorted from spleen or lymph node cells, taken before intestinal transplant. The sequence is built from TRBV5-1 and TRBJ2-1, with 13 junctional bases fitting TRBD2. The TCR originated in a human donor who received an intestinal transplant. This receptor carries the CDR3 CASSLEVLGTSGTSSYNEQFF. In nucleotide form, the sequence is TGCGCCAGCAGCTTGGAAGTGCTGGGGACTAGCGGGACGAGCTCCTACAATGAGCAGTTCTTC. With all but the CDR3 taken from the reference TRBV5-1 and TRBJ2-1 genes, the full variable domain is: KAGVTQTPRYLIKTRGQQVTLSCSPISGHRSVSWYQQTPGQGLQFLFEYFSETQRNKGNFPGRFSGRQFSNSRSEMNVSTLELGDSALYLCASSLEVLGTSGTSSYNEQFFGPGTRLTVL.